This T cell receptor (beta chain) was sequenced in a study of blood T cell repertoires in COVID-19. Overall study: From the United States, Italy and Spain came samples of acute and convalescent COVID-19.

The method was immunoSEQ multiplex PCR; TCRdb's version includes in-frame clones alone and lacks a portion of them. The table records about 350,000 clones, about nine tenths of them present only once. J was trimmed by 4 bases and V by 4 bases; bases with no gene match: 5. The CDR3 is made up of 14 amino acids. Germline V gene sequence: CDR1 SGDLS, CDR2 YYNGEE. The receptor was derived from a woman between 55 and 75 years old with COVID-19, enrolled during active disease. The sequenced sample consisted of peripheral blood. The chain recombines TRBV9 with TRBJ1-1; 9 bases are shared with TRBD1. DNA for the CDR3: TGTGCCAGCAGCCAAACAGGGGGCGGCACTGAAGCTTTCTTT. Translating it yields CASSQTGGGTEAFF.